There are a few counts of the clone carrying this T cell receptor beta chain. A read error may account for a junction end that differs from germline. This sample was taken from a study of blood T cells in healthy people across ages. Primed by a sample-barcoded 5' primer and a J-beta primer mix, a second PCR proceeded for roughly 6 to 12 cycles. TCRdb redid the calling of the 5' RACE reads with MiXCR, one entry per CDR3 protein. The repertoire has around 1.5 million distinct CDR3 sequences, roughly 60% of them found once; the top ten carry roughly 6.3%. Sample: blood. This receptor was obtained from a man younger than 30 in good health.

This chain's CDR3 is CASRGVSHGPQHF. Written as DNA, the CDR3 is TGTGCAAGCAGGGGAGTCTCCCATGGGCCCCAGCATTTT. This chain uses TRBV12-3 or TRBV12-4 with TRBJ1-5, with TRBD1 as a possible D gene (6 bases). CDR3 length: 13 amino acids.